Only a few counts were recorded for the clone carrying this TCR beta chain. The data stem from a study of blood T cells in healthy people across ages. Germline CDR1 and CDR2: SGHKS and YYEKEE (reference sequence). CDR3 length equals 15 residues. The V segment lost 4 bases and the J segment 8 bases; nucleotides outside the gene matches: 11. For the second PCR, which ran for roughly 6 to 12 cycles, a sample-barcoded 5' primer and a J-beta primer mix were used. TCRdb reprocessed the 5' RACE reads with MiXCR, giving one entry per CDR3 protein. This sample carries 800,000 to 900,000 distinct CDR3 sequences, 55% to 65% of them seen once, and the ten largest clones take about 30%.

This receptor was identified in a man aged 30-40 years in good health. J is TRBJ1-2 and V is TRBV5-5, with 10 bases matching TRBD1. Sequenced input: blood. The CDR3 nucleotides are TGTGCCAGCAGCACGCGGACGGACAGGGGGAAAGGCTACACCTTC. Its translation: CASSTRTDRGKGYTF.